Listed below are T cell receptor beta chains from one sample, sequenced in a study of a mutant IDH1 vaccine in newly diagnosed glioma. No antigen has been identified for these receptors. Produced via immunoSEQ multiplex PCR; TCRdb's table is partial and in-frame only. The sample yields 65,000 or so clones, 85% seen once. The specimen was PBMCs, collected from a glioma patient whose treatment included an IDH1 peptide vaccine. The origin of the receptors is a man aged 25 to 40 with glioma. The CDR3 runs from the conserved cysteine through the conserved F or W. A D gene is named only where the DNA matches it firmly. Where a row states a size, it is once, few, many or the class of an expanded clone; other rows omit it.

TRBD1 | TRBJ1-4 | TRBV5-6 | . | TGTGCCAGCAGCTCAAACCTGGGACAGACTAATGAAAAACTGTTTTTT | CASSSNLGQTNEKLFF
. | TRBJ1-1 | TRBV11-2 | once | TGTGCCAGCAGCTTTGCGGGAGCTCGTATCGCTGAAGCTTTCTTT | CASSFAGARIAEAFF
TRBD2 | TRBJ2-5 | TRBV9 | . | TGTGCCAGCAGCGTAGGGACTAACGCGGGGGGAGAGACCCAGTACTTC | CASSVGTNAGGETQYF
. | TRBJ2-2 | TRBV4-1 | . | TGCGCCAGCAGACAAATCCCTAGGGGGGCAAAGGGGGAGCTGTTTTTT | CASRQIPRGAKGELFF
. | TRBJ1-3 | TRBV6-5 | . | TGTGCCAGCGCCTCCCGAGAAAACACCATATATTTT | CASASRENTIYF
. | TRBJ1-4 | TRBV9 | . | TGTGCCAGCAGCGACCATACTAATGAAAAACTGTTTTTT | CASSDHTNEKLFF
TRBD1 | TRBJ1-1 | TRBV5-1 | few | TGCGCCAGCAGCCAAGACAGGGGTTTGAACACTGAAGCTTTCTTT | CASSQDRGLNTEAFF
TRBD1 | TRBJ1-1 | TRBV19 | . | TGTGCCAGTAGTATGATGGACAGGGAGAACACTGAAGCTTTCTTT | CASSMMDRENTEAFF
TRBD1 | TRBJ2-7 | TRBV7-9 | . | TGTGCCAGCAGTTGGACCGGGACAGAAGACGAGCAGTACTTC | CASSWTGTEDEQYF
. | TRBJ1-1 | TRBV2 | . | TGTGCCAGCAGAGCAAAAGGGACTGTAAACACTGAAGCTTTCTTT | CASRAKGTVNTEAFF
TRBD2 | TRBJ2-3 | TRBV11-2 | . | TGTGCCAGCAGCTTGAGCGGGGTCACAGATACGCAGTATTTT | CASSLSGVTDTQYF
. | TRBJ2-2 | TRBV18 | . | TGTGCCAGCTCCCAAATACGGGGGTCGAACACCGGGGAGCTGTTTTTT | CASSQIRGSNTGELFF
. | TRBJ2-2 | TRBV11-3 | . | TGTGCCAGCAGCTTAGTAACGACAGCGAACACCGGGGAGCTGTTTTTT | CASSLVTTANTGELFF
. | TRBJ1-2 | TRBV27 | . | TGTGCCAGCGGCTCGGGACGGTATGGCTACACCTTC | CASGSGRYGYTF
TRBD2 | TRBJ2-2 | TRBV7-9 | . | TGTGCCAGCAGCACGACTAGCGGAGCTACGAACACCGGGGAGCTGTTTTTT | CASSTTSGATNTGELFF
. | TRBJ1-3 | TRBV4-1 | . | TGCGCCAGCAGCCCCCAATTTGGTATCGACGGAAACACCATATATTTT | CASSPQFGIDGNTIYF
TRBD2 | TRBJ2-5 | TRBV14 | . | TGTGCCAGCAGCCAAGGATCGCTACTAGCGGGGGAGAAAGAGACCCAGTACTTC | CASSQGSLLAGEKETQYF
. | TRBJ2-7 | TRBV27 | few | TGTGCCAGCAGTTTTCGGGGGACGCGCTACGAGCAGTACTTC | CASSFRGTRYEQYF
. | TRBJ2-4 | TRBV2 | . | TGTGCCAGCAGTGACAGAACACTACTATATCTTCAGTTC | CASSDRTLLYLQF
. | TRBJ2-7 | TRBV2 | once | TGTGCCAGCTCTATGGGGGACTACGAGCAGTACTTC | CASSMGDYEQYF
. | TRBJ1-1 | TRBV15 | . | TGTGCCACCTCACCGCGGACAGAGAACACTGAAGCTTTCTTT | CATSPRTENTEAFF
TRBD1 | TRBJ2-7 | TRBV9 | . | TGTGCCAGCAGCCCCCAGTCGGACAGGGGGACCTACGAGCAGTACTTC | CASSPQSDRGTYEQYF
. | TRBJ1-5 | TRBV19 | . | TGTGCCAGTAGTCGGCGGGGGGACGAGCATCAGCCCCAGCATTTT | CASSRRGDEHQPQHF
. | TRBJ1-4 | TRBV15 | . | TGTGCCACCAGCAGAGCGGCTTCAACTAATGAAAAACTGTTTTTT | CATSRAASTNEKLFF
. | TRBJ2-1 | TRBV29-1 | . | TGCAGCGTTGAAAGGGGGGCCAATGGAGATGAGCAGTTCTTC | CSVERGANGDEQFF
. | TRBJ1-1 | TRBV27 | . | TGTGCCAGCAGTTCCTCCAGGTTGAATACTGAAGCTTTCTTT | CASSSSRLNTEAFF
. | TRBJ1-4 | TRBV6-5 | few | TGTGCCACCAACCCCAGCGGGGGGTATAATGAAAAACTGTTTTTT | CATNPSGGYNEKLFF
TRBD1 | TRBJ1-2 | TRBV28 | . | TGTGCCAGCCGATTGACCGGGACAGTAATGGGCTACACCTTC | CASRLTGTVMGYTF
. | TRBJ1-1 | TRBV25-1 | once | TGTGCCAGCAGTGAATCGAACAGGGTAGACACTGAAGCTTTCTTT | CASSESNRVDTEAFF
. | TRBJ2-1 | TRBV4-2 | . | TGTGCCAGCAGCCTCTCGACCGGGGGCTACAATGAGCAGTTCTTC | CASSLSTGGYNEQFF
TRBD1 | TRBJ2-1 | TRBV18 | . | TGTGCCAGCTCACGGACAGGGAGCGACAATGAGCAGTTCTTC | CASSRTGSDNEQFF
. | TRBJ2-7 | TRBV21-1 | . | TGTGCCAGCAGCAAAGTAATCGCAACTGCCAACGAGCAGTACTTC | CASSKVIATANEQYF
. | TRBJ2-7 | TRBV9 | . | TGTGCCAGCAGCGTAGATGCAGGCTCCTCCTACGAGCAGTACTTC | CASSVDAGSSYEQYF
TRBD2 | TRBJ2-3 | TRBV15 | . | TGTGCCACCAGCGCCTTAGCGGGAAGAGACGGCACAGATACGCAGTATTTT | CATSALAGRDGTDTQYF
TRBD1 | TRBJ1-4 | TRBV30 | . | TGTGCCTGGAATACAGGGGAGGCGGGTAATGAAAAACTGTTTTTT | CAWNTGEAGNEKLFF
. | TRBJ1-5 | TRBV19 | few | TGTGCCAGCAGGTCCCTCATGGGGAAAAATCAGCCCCAGCATTTT | CASRSLMGKNQPQHF
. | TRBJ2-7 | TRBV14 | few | TGTGCCAGCAGCCCTATACGGACCAGGGCCTCCTACGAGCAGTACTTC | CASSPIRTRASYEQYF
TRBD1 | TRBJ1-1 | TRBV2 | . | TGTGCCAGCAGTGCCCGGACAGGGAACACTGAAGCTTTCTTT | CASSARTGNTEAFF
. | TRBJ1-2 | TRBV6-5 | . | TGTGCCAGCAGTTCCCAATTCCAACAGGATACAAGGGGCTACACCTTC | CASSSQFQQDTRGYTF
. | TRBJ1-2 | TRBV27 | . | TGTGCCAGCAGGAGGGACTGGTTCTATGGCTACACCTTC | CASRRDWFYGYTF
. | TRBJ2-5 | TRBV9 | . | TGTGCCAGCAGCGTAGAAAGGGAGACCCAGTACTTC | CASSVERETQYF
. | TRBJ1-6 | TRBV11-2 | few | TGTGCCAGCAGCTTAGACCCTAGAGGAGGCAGGGAGTCCCTCCACTTT | CASSLDPRGGRESLHF
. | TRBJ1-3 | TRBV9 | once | TGTGCCAGCAGCGTGGCGGCGGGCACCATATATTTT | CASSVAAGTIYF
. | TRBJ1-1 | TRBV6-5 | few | TGTGCCAGCAGTACAGGGACAATGAACACTGAAGCTTTCTTT | CASSTGTMNTEAFF
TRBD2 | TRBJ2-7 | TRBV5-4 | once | TGTGCCAGTAGCTCGACTAGCGGAAGCTACGAGCAGTACTTC | CASSSTSGSYEQYF
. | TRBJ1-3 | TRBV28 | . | TGTGCCAGCAGTCTAGTTACAGGGTTCAGCTCTGGAAACACCATATATTTT | CASSLVTGFSSGNTIYF
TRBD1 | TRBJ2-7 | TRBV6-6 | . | TGTGCCAGCAGGCCCGGGACAGGGGCCTACGAGCAGTACTTC | CASRPGTGAYEQYF
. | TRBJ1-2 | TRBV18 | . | TGTGCCAGCTCATTCCCTTCGGCCTATGGCTACACCTTC | CASSFPSAYGYTF
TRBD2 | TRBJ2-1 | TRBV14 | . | TGTGCCAGCAGCCAGACTAGCGGGGGTTGGGATGAGCAGTTCTTC | CASSQTSGGWDEQFF
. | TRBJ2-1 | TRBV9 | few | TGTGCCAGCAGCGTAGAGTGGGGTGAGCAGTTCTTC | CASSVEWGEQFF
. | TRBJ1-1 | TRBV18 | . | TGTGCCAGCTCACCACCTCGGCGCTTGAACACTGAAGCTTTCTTT | CASSPPRRLNTEAFF
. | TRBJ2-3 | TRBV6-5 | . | TGTGCCAGCAGTTACGCCGGGTCCTACACAGATACGCAGTATTTT | CASSYAGSYTDTQYF
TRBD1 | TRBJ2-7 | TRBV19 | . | TGTGCCAGTAGTAGGAAGACAGGGTCATCCTACGAGCAGTACTTC | CASSRKTGSSYEQYF
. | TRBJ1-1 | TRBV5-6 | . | TGTGCCAGCAGCGGGGGACGGGGGGCGGCAACTGAAGCTTTCTTT | CASSGGRGAATEAFF
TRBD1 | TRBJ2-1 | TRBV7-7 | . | TGTGCCAGCAGCTCCAAATTATGGACAGGAACTACCTACAATGAGCAGTTCTTC | CASSSKLWTGTTYNEQFF
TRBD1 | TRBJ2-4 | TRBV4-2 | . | TGTGCCAGCAGCCAGGACGGACAGGGTAAAGCCAAAAACATTCAGTACTTC | CASSQDGQGKAKNIQYF
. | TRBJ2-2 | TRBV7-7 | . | TGTGCCAGCAGCTTAGGTCAGGGCATGGACGGGGAGCTGTTTTTT | CASSLGQGMDGELFF